The 32 T cell receptor beta chains below were found in one sample sequenced in a study of CD8 T cells in ankylosing spondylitis. TCRdb re-called the 5' RACE reads with MiXCR, one entry per CDR3 protein. Of 150,000 to 250,000 distinct CDR3 sequences in the sample, roughly 12% were seen once. Material for sequencing was blood, either unsorted or a sorted T cell fraction (not recorded which). The receptors were gathered from a male donor with ankylosing spondylitis or in good health (not recorded which).

The chain uses TRBV24-1 and TRBJ2-2; D is possibly TRBD2 (6 bases). Trimming took off 3 bases at V and 1 base at J, with 14 bases between the two ends. The CDR3 is 17 amino acids. CDR1 KGHDR and CDR2 SFDVKD come from the germline V gene. CDR3 sequence: CATSDRKTGENTGELFF. The CDR3 nucleotides are TGTGCCACCAGTGATAGGAAGACGGGGGAGAACACCGGGGAGCTGTTTTTT.

This clonotype was found many times. The V gene is TRBV7-9, the J gene TRBJ2-1, with D hard to call. Trimming removed 1 base from V and 7 bases from J, with 8 bases in between. Germline loops: CDR1 SEHNR, CDR2 FQNEAQ (reference sequence). CDR3 length equals 13 residues. DNA of the CDR3: TGTGCCAGCAGCTTAGGGGTCTGGAATGAGCAGTTCTTC. It codes for CASSLGVWNEQFF.

The J gene is TRBJ2-7, the V gene TRBV7-9, with a weak D call TRBD1 (7 bases). Trimming shortened V by 2 bases and J by 7 bases, and 21 bases separated the two germline ends. The V gene's germline CDR1 is SEHNR and CDR2 FQNEAQ (reference sequence). There are 16 residues in the CDR3. The CDR3 DNA follows: TGTGCCAGCAGCTTACCGAGGGGGGACAGACCTTTGGAGCAGTACTTC. It specifies CASSLPRGDRPLEQYF.

Only a few counts were recorded for this clonotype. This chain uses TRBV20-1 with TRBJ2-1; D call uncertain. Trimming pared 0 bases from V and 7 bases from J, leaving 10 bases between. From germline, CDR1 is DFQATT and CDR2 SNEGSKA (reference sequence). This CDR3 region has 13 residues. CDR3 coding DNA: TGCAGTGCTAGAGATACGGCCACAAATGAGCAGTTCTTC. Its protein product is CSARDTATNEQFF.

The chain employs TRBV13 and TRBJ2-5; D not certain. V was clipped by 5 bases and J by 2 bases, with 6 bases between them. CDR1 and CDR2 (germline): PRHDT, FYEKMQ (reference sequence). The CDR3 is 12 residues long. The CDR3 spells CASSISQETQYF. DNA for the CDR3: TGTGCCAGCAGCATTTCTCAAGAGACCCAGTACTTC.

The gene calls are TRBV12-3 or TRBV12-4 and TRBJ2-3; TRBD1 aligns across 7 bases. The ends lost 7 bases at V and 1 base at J; junction bases unmatched: 5. This CDR3 spans 14 amino acids. CDR3 amino acids: CASTPTGRTDTQYF. In nucleotides, the CDR3 is TGTGCCAGCACCCCGACAGGGCGCACAGATACGCAGTATTTT.

In its sample, this clonotype was seen a few times. The J gene is TRBJ2-2, the V gene TRBV7-9; D not resolved. The germline CDR1 and CDR2 sequences are SEHNR and FQNEAQ (reference sequence). The CDR3 has 16 residues. V gave up 0 bases and J gave up 6 bases, with 14 bases separating them. CDR3 sequence reads: CASSLALEGFAGELFF. The CDR3, as DNA: TGTGCCAGCAGCTTAGCGCTAGAAGGGTTCGCCGGGGAGCTGTTTTTT.

CDR3 nucleotides: TGCAGTGCTAGGGGTTCTGGCGAGCAGTACTTC. Amino acid sequence: CSARGSGEQYF. The gene calls are TRBV20-1 and TRBJ2-7; no clear D gene. The V gene lost 3 bases and the J gene lost 6 bases, with 9 bases spanning the gap. CDR1 is DFQATT, CDR2 SNEGSKA, per germline (reference sequence). CDR3 size: 11 residues.

The chain couples TRBV11-3 to TRBJ1-3; no clear D gene. Germline-derived CDR1 and CDR2 are SGHNT and YENEEA. V was shortened by 5 bases and J by 0 bases, with 8 bases between the two germline ends. The CDR3 consists of 14 residues. Here the CDR3 reads CASSGRSSGNTIYF. The DNA for the CDR3 is TGTGCCAGCAGCGGACGGAGCTCTGGAAACACCATATATTTT. The full variable domain, rest sourced from reference TRBV11-3 and TRBJ1-3, is EAGVVQSPRYKIIEKKQPVAFWCNPISGHNTLYWYLQNLGQGPELLIRYENEEAVDDSQLPKDRFSAERLKGVDSTLKIQPAELGDSAVYLCASSGRSSGNTIYFGEGSWLTVV.

This chain uses TRBV30 with TRBJ2-1, with TRBD2 matching 14 bases. V shed 0 bases, J shed 8 bases, and the junction held 6 bases outside the gene matches. Germline loops: CDR1 GTSNPN, CDR2 SVGIG (reference sequence). The CDR3 has 16 amino acids. This chain's CDR3 is CAWSVWTSGRWYEQFF. The DNA for the CDR3 is TGTGCCTGGAGTGTCTGGACTAGCGGGAGGTGGTATGAGCAGTTCTTC.

This clonotype has only a few counts. The chain uses TRBV11-2 and TRBJ2-2; TRBD1 is a possible D gene (5 bases). Germline lookup yields CDR1 SGHAT and CDR2 FQNNGV. V lost 1 base to trimming and J lost 5 bases, with 14 bases between them. The CDR3 length is 16 residues. CDR3 loop: CASSLVGQKPTGELFF. The CDR3, as DNA: TGTGCCAGCAGCTTAGTGGGGCAGAAACCTACCGGGGAGCTGTTTTTT.

Many counts were recorded for this clonotype. V and J are TRBV7-8 and TRBJ2-5; D is possibly TRBD1 (6 bases). Trimming left V 1 base short and J 2 bases short, with 11 bases between. The germline V gene has CDR1 SGHVS and CDR2 FQNEAQ. This CDR3 has 15 amino acids. The CDR3 DNA follows: TGTGCCAGCAGCTTAGTTTTTACAGGGCAAGAGACCCAGTACTTC. Translating it yields CASSLVFTGQETQYF. The entire variable domain, with the rest obtained from reference TRBV7-8 and TRBJ2-5, is as follows: GAGVSQSPRYKVAKRGQDVALRCDPISGHVSLFWYQQALGQGPEFLTYFQNEAQLDKSGLPSDRFFAERPEGSVSTLKIQRTQQEDSAVYLCASSLVFTGQETQYFGPGTRLLVL.

This clonotype appeared a few times. This sequence joins TRBV19 and TRBJ2-3; 9 nucleotides align to TRBD1. The CDR3 is 16 residues long. Trimming at V came to 3 bases and at J to 6 bases, leaving 10 bases not matched to a gene. Germline V gene lookup returns CDR1 LNHDA and CDR2 SQIVND (reference sequence). The CDR3 protein is CASSIRTGAPLDTQYF. The CDR3 nucleotides are TGTGCCAGTAGTATTCGGACAGGGGCCCCTTTGGATACGCAGTATTTT.

This clonotype was found a few times. The chain combines TRBV29-1 with TRBJ2-4; 9 bases match TRBD1. Trimming removed 4 bases from V and 8 bases from J; junction bases left unmatched: 15. The CDR3 loop spans 16 amino acids. Per the germline V gene, CDR1 is SQVTM and CDR2 is ANQGSEA. CDR3 DNA: TGCAGCGTTGCGGGGGTACAGGGGGCGTCTGTCGACATTCAGTACTTC. Translation gives CSVAGVQGASVDIQYF.

In this sample, this clonotype turned up many times. The V call is TRBV10-2, the J call TRBJ1-3; D might be TRBD1 (5 bases). The CDR3 spans 13 residues. The ends were cut back, 4 bases at V and 7 bases at J, with 11 bases in the middle. Germline values: CDR1 WSHSY, CDR2 SAAADI. In nucleotides, the CDR3 is TGCGCCAGCAGTGGGGGGACCTATAACACCATATATTTT. Its protein product is CASSGGTYNTIYF.

This clonotype was recorded a few times. The chain links TRBV6-2 or TRBV6-3 to TRBJ2-3; 10 positions match TRBD2. V gave up 4 bases and J gave up 4 bases; unmatched junction bases: 5. This CDR3 has 15 residues. Germline lookup yields CDR1 MNHEY and CDR2 SVGEGT. The CDR3 nucleotides are TGTGCCAGCAGTTTAGGGACTAGCGATTCAGATACGCAGTATTTT. It is translated as CASSLGTSDSDTQYF.

This rearrangement joins TRBV20-1 to TRBJ2-3; 12 bases are shared with TRBD2. CDR3 size: 18 residues. The germline V gene encodes CDR1 DFQATT and CDR2 SNEGSKA (reference sequence). V was clipped by 0 bases and J by 0 bases; unmatched bases: 7. CDR3: CSARDPSGRATSTDTQYF. The CDR3 DNA reads TGCAGTGCTAGAGATCCTAGCGGGAGGGCAACTAGCACAGATACGCAGTATTTT.

In its sample, this clonotype was seen a few times. Mismatch with germline at one junction end may stem from a read error. The chain joins TRBV7-9 to TRBJ1-5; D unresolved. Germline V gives CDR1 SEHNR, CDR2 FQNEAQ (reference sequence). The CDR3 consists of 13 residues. This CDR3 is CASGLALNQPQHF. CDR3 nucleotide sequence: TGTGCCAGCGGCTTAGCCCTCAATCAGCCCCAGCATTTT.

Only a few counts were recorded for this clonotype. J is TRBJ2-7 and V is TRBV12-3 or TRBV12-4; no clear D gene. The CDR3 consists of 11 residues. Trimming cost V 8 bases and J 6 bases, with 11 bases left between them. The CDR3 protein is CASCKVGEQYF. The CDR3 nucleotides are TGTGCCAGCTGTAAGGTGGGCGAGCAGTACTTC.

The chain is built from TRBV5-1 and TRBJ2-1, with a tentative D call TRBD2 (5 bases). CDR3 length: 20 amino acids. Germline values: CDR1 SGHRS, CDR2 YFSETQ. The V end was cut by 0 bases, the J end by 5 bases, with 27 bases between. For the CDR3, the DNA is TGCGCCAGCAGCTTGGAGTATTTGCCGGACTCAGGCTTAGACGACAATGAGCAGTTCTTC. Translating gives CASSLEYLPDSGLDDNEQFF.

In DNA form, the CDR3 reads TGTGCCAGCAGTACGCCATTGGACAGCTCCTACAATGAGCAGTTCTTC. It codes for CASSTPLDSSYNEQFF. This rearrangement joins TRBV25-1 to TRBJ2-1, with a tentative D call TRBD1 (6 bases). The CDR3 consists of 16 residues. Germline lookup yields CDR1 MGHDK and CDR2 SYGVNS. V lost 5 bases, J lost 0 bases, and 14 bases lay in between.

This clonotype was seen more than once but under ten times. This chain joins TRBV20-1 and TRBJ2-1, with TRBD1 matching 10 bases. V shed 1 base and J 0 bases; nucleotides not matched to a gene: 3. This CDR3 region has 16 residues. Germline V CDR1 and CDR2: DFQATT, SNEGSKA (reference sequence). Written as DNA, the CDR3 is TGCAGTGCTAGAGCGGGACAGGGGAGCTCCTACAATGAGCAGTTCTTC. Its translation is CSARAGQGSSYNEQFF.

This clonotype was detected ten times or more. One end of the junction is discordant with germline, which a read error may explain. V and J are TRBV27 and TRBJ2-3; 7 bases line up with TRBD1. The CDR3 runs 14 residues. Per the germline V gene, CDR1 is MNHEY and CDR2 is SMNVEV (reference sequence). The CDR3 sequence is CASSFTGGTDTQYF. The CDR3 DNA reads TGCGCCAGCAGCTTCACAGGGGGCACAGATACGCAGTATTTT.

This chain links TRBV7-9 with TRBJ2-3; 12 bases line up with TRBD2. The V gene's germline CDR1 is SEHNR and CDR2 FQNEAQ (reference sequence). Trimming removed 0 bases from V and 5 bases from J; junction bases left unmatched: 6. The CDR3 runs to 17 residues. CDR3 bases: TGTGCCAGCAGCTTAGCGCCAGGACTAGCGGGAAAAGATACGCAGTATTTT. Its protein is CASSLAPGLAGKDTQYF.

This clonotype showed up many times. V is TRBV5-1 and J is TRBJ2-7, with 8 bases lining up with TRBD2. Germline V gene lookup returns CDR1 SGHRS and CDR2 YFSETQ. J lost 2 bases, V lost 3 bases, and 10 bases had no gene match. The CDR3 is 16 amino acids. The CDR3 sequence: CASSYHPLADPYEQYF. For the CDR3, the DNA is TGCGCCAGCAGCTACCACCCACTAGCGGATCCCTACGAGCAGTACTTC.

This clonotype appeared a few times. The V and J genes are TRBV7-9 and TRBJ2-7; D uncertain. Germline V gives CDR1 SEHNR, CDR2 FQNEAQ (reference sequence). The CDR3 runs 14 residues. V lost 0 bases to trimming and J lost 2 bases, with 8 bases between them. The CDR3 nucleotides are TGTGCCAGCAGCTTAGCGCTCCCACCCTACGAGCAGTACTTC. This codes for CASSLALPPYEQYF.

This clonotype has at least ten counts. The chain joins TRBV20-1 to TRBJ2-1, with 7 bases matching TRBD1. This CDR3 spans 15 amino acids. Germline trimming cut 0 bases from V and 4 bases from J; bases unmatched to any gene: 6. Germline CDR1 reads DFQATT; CDR2 reads SNEGSKA (reference sequence). CDR3: CSARDTETGYNEQFF. As DNA, the CDR3 is TGCAGTGCTAGAGATACGGAGACAGGGTACAATGAGCAGTTCTTC.

This clonotype turned up a few times. V gene TRBV6-1 combines with J gene TRBJ2-7; a weak D match, TRBD1 (6 bases). The V end lost 5 bases, the J end lost 3 bases, and 26 bases lay between the germline ends. The CDR3 is made up of 18 amino acids. Germline assignment: CDR1 MNHNS and CDR2 SASEGT. The CDR3 DNA reads TGTGCCAGCAGTCCACTGGGTCCCCAGGGGCAGAAGGACTACGAGCAGTACTTC. Residues: CASSPLGPQGQKDYEQYF.

The V gene is TRBV5-1, the J gene TRBJ2-3; TRBD2 aligns across 12 bases. With V trimmed by 7 bases and J by 2 bases, 11 bases remained unmatched. This CDR3 contains 17 residues. Germline V gene data show CDR1 as SGHRS and CDR2 as YFSETQ. The CDR3 nucleotides read TGCGCCAGCCACCCAACTAGCGGGAGGCCCTCCACAGATACGCAGTATTTT. It yields the protein CASHPTSGRPSTDTQYF.

This clonotype was seen just once. J is TRBJ1-4 and V is TRBV4-2; tentative D call: TRBD1 (6 bases). Looked up from germline, CDR1 is LGHNA and CDR2 is YNFKEQ. There are 17 residues in the CDR3. Trimming left V 10 bases short and J 8 bases short, with 29 bases between. The CDR3 sequence: CAMGPGRWTAKREKLFF. The CDR3 region has the DNA TGTGCCATGGGCCCTGGGCGTTGGACAGCCAAAAGGGAAAAACTGTTTTTT.

This chain uses TRBV20-1 with TRBJ2-5; 9 bases map to TRBD1. The length of the CDR3 is 15 residues. Germline V CDR1 and CDR2: DFQATT, SNEGSKA (reference sequence). V was clipped by 1 base and J by 4 bases; unmatched bases: 7. DNA for the CDR3: TGCAGTGCTAGAGGTTTGGGACAGGGAGTAGAGACCCAGTACTTC. This encodes CSARGLGQGVETQYF.

This clonotype came up a few times. The chain carries TRBV4-1 and TRBJ2-5; maybe TRBD1 (6 bases). V dropped 2 bases and J dropped 9 bases, with 16 bases sitting between them. From germline, CDR1 is MGHRA and CDR2 YSYEKL. The CDR3 is made up of 14 amino acids. The CDR3: CASSQQLRGYAQYF. The CDR3 DNA follows: TGCGCCAGCAGCCAACAATTGAGGGGGTATGCCCAGTACTTC.